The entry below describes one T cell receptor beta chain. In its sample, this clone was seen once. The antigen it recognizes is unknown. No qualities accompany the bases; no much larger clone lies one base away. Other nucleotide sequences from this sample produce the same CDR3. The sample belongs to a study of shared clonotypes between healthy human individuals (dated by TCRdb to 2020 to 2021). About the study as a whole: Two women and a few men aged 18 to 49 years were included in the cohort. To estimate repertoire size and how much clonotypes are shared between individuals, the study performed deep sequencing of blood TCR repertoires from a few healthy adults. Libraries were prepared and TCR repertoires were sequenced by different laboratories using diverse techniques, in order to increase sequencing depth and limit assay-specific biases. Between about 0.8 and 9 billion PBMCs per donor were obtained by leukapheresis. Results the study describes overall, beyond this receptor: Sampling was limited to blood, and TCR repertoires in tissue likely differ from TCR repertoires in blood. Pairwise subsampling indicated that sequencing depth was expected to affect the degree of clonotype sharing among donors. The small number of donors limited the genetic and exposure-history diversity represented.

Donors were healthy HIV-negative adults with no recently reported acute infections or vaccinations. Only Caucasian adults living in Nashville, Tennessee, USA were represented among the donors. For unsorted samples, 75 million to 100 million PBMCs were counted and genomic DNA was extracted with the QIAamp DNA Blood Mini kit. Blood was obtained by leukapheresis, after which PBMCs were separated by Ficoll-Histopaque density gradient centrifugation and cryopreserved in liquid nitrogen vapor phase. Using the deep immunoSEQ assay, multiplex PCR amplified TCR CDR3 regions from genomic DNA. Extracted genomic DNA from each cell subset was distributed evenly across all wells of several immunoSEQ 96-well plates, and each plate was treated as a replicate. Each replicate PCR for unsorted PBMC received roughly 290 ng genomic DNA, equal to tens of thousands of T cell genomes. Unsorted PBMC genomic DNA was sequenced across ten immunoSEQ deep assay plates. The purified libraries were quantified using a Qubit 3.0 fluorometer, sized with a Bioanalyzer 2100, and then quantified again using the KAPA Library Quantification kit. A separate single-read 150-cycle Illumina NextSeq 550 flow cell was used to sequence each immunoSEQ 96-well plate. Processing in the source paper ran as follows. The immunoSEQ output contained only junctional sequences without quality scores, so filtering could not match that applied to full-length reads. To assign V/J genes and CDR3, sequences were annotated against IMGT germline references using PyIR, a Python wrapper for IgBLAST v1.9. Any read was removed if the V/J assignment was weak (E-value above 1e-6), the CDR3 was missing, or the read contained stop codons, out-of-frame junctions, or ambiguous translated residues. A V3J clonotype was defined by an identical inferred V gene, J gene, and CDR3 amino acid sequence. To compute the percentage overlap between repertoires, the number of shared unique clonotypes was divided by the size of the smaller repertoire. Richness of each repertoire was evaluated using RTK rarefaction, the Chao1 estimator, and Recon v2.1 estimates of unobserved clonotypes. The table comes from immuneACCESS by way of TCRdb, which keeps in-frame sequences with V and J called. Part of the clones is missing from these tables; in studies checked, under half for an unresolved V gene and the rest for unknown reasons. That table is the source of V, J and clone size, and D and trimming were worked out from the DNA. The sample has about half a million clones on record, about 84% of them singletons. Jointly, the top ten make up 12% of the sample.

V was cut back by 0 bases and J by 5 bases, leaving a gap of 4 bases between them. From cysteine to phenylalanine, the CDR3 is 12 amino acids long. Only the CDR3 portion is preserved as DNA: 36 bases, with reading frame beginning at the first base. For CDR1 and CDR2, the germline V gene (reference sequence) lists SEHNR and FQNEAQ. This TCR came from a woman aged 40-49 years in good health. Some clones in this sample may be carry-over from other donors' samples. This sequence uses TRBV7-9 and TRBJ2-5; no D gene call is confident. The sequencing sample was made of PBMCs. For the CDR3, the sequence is CASSLAGETQYF. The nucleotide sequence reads TGTGCCAGCAGCTTAGCAGGGGAGACCCAGTACTTC.